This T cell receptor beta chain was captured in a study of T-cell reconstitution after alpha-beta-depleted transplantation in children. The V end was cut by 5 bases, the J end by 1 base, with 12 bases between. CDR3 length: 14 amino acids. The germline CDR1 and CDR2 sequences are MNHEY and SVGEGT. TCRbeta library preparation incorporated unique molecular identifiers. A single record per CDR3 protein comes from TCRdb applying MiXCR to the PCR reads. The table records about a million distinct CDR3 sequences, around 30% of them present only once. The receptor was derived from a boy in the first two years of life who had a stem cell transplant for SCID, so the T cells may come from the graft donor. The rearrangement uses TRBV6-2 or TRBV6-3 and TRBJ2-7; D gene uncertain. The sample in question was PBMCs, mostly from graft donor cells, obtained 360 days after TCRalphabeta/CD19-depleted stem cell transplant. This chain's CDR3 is CASSTVAVSYEQYF. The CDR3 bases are TGTGCCAGCAGTACGGTGGCGGTTTCCTACGAGCAGTACTTC.